The clone carrying this T cell receptor beta chain appeared a single time. These data originate in a study of blood T cell repertoires in COVID-19. In the study overall: Sources were T cells, B-cell-depleted T cells, or PBMCs; the material itself was cDNA or gDNA.

With 5 bases clipped from V and 1 base from J, the junction kept 10 bases outside the gene matches. The CDR3 covers 16 residues. Germline V lookup: CDR1 SGHDN, CDR2 FVKESK. Sequencing used immunoSEQ multiplex PCR; TCRdb keeps in-frame clones, though not all of them. The profile shows about 180,000 clones, 84% of them singletons. This TCR came from a human donor in a cohort sampled during active COVID-19. What was sequenced was peripheral blood. The rearrangement links TRBV14 to TRBJ1-1; TRBD1 aligns across 7 bases. Here the CDR3 DNA reads TGTGCCAGCAGCGTGTATACCGGGACAGAGAACACTGAAGCTTTCTTT. It yields the protein CASSVYTGTENTEAFF. The full variable domain, with the rest looked up from reference TRBV14 and TRBJ1-1, is EAGVTQFPSHSVIEKGQTVTLRCDPISGHDNLYWYRRVMGKEIKFLLHFVKESKQDESGMPNNRFLAERTGGTYSTLKVQPAELEDSGVYFCASSVYTGTENTEAFFGQGTRLTVV.